Following are 14 T cell receptor beta chains from one sample sequenced in a study of cytomegalovirus exposure and HLA in healthy donors. Assay used: immunoSEQ multiplex PCR; TCRdb lists only in-frame clones, some missing. In the table there are about 360,000 clones, roughly 89% of which are singletons. Sequencing was carried out using PBMCs. The receptors originated from a woman between 18 and 29 years old in good health and CMV-seronegative.

In DNA, the CDR3 is TGTGCCAGCAGTTTTGGAGGGGCCCTTTTATATCTGTACTTC. The encoded protein is CASSFGGALLYLYF. V gene TRBV6-5 combines with J gene TRBJ2-7; maybe TRBD2 (6 bases). The CDR3 totals 14 residues. Germline V CDR1 and CDR2: MNHEY, SVGAGI. Between the trimmed V and J ends, which lost 4 bases and 12 bases, there was a span of 22 bases.

The V call is TRBV7-9, the J call TRBJ2-1; D gene uncertain. The CDR3 is 14 amino acids. V was trimmed by 10 bases and J by 7 bases, leaving 20 bases between them. CDR1 is SEHNR and CDR2 is FQNEAQ in the germline V gene (reference sequence). The CDR3 spells CAIKAVAKSNEQFF. The DNA for the CDR3 is TGTGCCATCAAGGCAGTAGCTAAGTCGAATGAGCAGTTCTTC.

The CDR3 loop reads CASSAGSGQETQYF. The DNA for the CDR3 is TGTGCCAGCAGTGCAGGGTCCGGCCAAGAGACCCAGTACTTC. This chain connects TRBV6-4 to TRBJ2-5, with D possibly being TRBD1 (5 bases). CDR1 and CDR2 (germline): MRHNA, SNTAGT. The CDR3 totals 14 residues. With 4 bases removed from V and 1 base from J, the gap between germline ends came to 10 bases.

This sequence joins TRBV5-1 and TRBJ2-7, with a tentative D call TRBD1 (6 bases). Germline V gene data show CDR1 as SGHRS and CDR2 as YFSETQ. The CDR3 is 13 residues long. V was shortened by 0 bases and J by 5 bases, with 9 bases between the two germline ends. The DNA of the CDR3 is TGCGCCAGCAGCTTGGCAGGGGCAGACGAGCAGTACTTC. Residues: CASSLAGADEQYF.

V gene TRBV5-1 combines with J gene TRBJ1-5; maybe TRBD1 (5 bases). The CDR3 sequence is 15 residues long. The ends were cut back, 0 bases at V and 3 bases at J, with 10 bases in the middle. The germline gives CDR1 SGHRS, CDR2 YFSETQ. DNA of the CDR3: TGCGCCAGCAGCTTGGCGGCAGGGATCAATCAGCCCCAGCATTTT. It translates to CASSLAAGINQPQHF.

V usage is TRBV18 and J usage is TRBJ1-1; 7 bases match TRBD1. The CDR3 runs to 15 residues. With 0 bases clipped from V and 2 bases from J, the junction kept 3 bases outside the gene matches. CDR1 is KGHSH, CDR2 LQKENI, per germline. CDR3 in DNA: TGTGCCAGCTCACCACCGGCAGGGGGAAACACTGAAGCTTTCTTT. It specifies CASSPPAGGNTEAFF.

This chain links TRBV6-6 with TRBJ2-3; 7 bases line up with TRBD2. CDR3 length: 13 residues. The V gene's germline CDR1 is MNHNY and CDR2 SVGAGI (reference sequence). V was clipped by 10 bases and J by 5 bases; unmatched bases: 9. CDR3 DNA: TGTGCCACCAAGCGGGGAGAAGAAGATACGCAGTATTTT. Translation gives CATKRGEEDTQYF.

The chain joins TRBV7-9 to TRBJ1-1; 9 bases match TRBD1. Germline CDR1 is SEHNR and CDR2 is FQNEAQ (reference sequence). The CDR3 contains 19 residues. Germline trimming cut 5 bases from V and 1 base from J; bases unmatched to any gene: 17. CDR3 bases: TGTGCCAGCAGCCCAGTAGTGGGCCCACAGGGGGCCGGGAACACTGAAGCTTTCTTT. Protein product: CASSPVVGPQGAGNTEAFF.

This clone has a handful of counts. V gene TRBV28 combines with J gene TRBJ1-2, with D tentatively TRBD1 (5 bases). There are 13 residues in the CDR3. CDR1 and CDR2 (germline): MDHEN, SYDVKM. V lost 3 bases, J lost 6 bases, and 11 bases lay in between. CDR3 loop: CASSLGLLNGYTF. The CDR3 coding sequence is TGTGCCAGCAGTTTGGGACTGCTCAATGGCTACACCTTC.

This clone was observed a single time. The chain links TRBV29-1 to TRBJ1-4, with a possible D match to TRBD1 (6 bases). Trimming pared 7 bases from V and 5 bases from J, leaving 14 bases between. This CDR3 is built from 13 residues. Germline lookup yields CDR1 SQVTM and CDR2 ANQGSEA. DNA of the CDR3: TGCAGCGCTCTACAGGGAACGAATGAAAAACTGTTTTTT. It specifies CSALQGTNEKLFF.

This clone came up once. For the CDR3, the DNA is TGTGCCAGCAGCTTTGGGGGCGGGAGGGCCTTGCGCGAGCAGTACTTC. Protein product: CASSFGGGRALREQYF. The chain joins TRBV11-2 to TRBJ2-7, with TRBD2 identical over 9 bases. V trimming: 3 bases; J trimming: 6 bases; junction bases outside the gene matches: 12. The germline CDR1 and CDR2 sequences are SGHAT and FQNNGV. The CDR3 covers 16 residues. Using reference TRBV11-2 and TRBJ2-7 for the parts outside the CDR3, the full variable domain is EAGVAQSPRYKIIEKRQSVAFWCNPISGHATLYWYQQILGQGPKLLIQFQNNGVVDDSQLPKDRFSAERLKGVDSTLKIQPAKLEDSAVYLCASSFGGGRALREQYFGPGTRLTVT.

This chain uses TRBV28 with TRBJ1-4, with 10 bases lining up with TRBD1. V gave up 6 bases and J gave up 1 base; unmatched junction bases: 2. This CDR3 spans 15 amino acids. Per germline, CDR1 MDHEN and CDR2 SYDVKM. CDR3 in amino acids: CASRDRGQTNEKLFF. The CDR3 DNA follows: TGTGCCAGCAGAGACAGGGGGCAAACTAATGAAAAACTGTTTTTT.

The V call is TRBV6-5, the J call TRBJ2-3; 7 positions match TRBD2. After removal of 9 bases from V and 2 bases from J, the junction contained 5 bases not matched to a gene. CDR3 length: 13 residues. The germline CDR1 and CDR2 sequences are MNHEY and SVGAGI. CDR3: CASSGGTTDTQYF. For the CDR3, the DNA is TGTGCCAGTTCCGGGGGGACCACAGATACGCAGTATTTT.

V gene TRBV11-1 combines with J gene TRBJ2-3; no firm D call. Per germline, CDR1 SGHAT and CDR2 FQDESV (reference sequence). V was shortened by 5 bases and J by 2 bases, with 5 bases between the two germline ends. This CDR3 has 12 amino acids. The CDR3 loop reads CASSPFTDTQYF. The CDR3 region has the DNA TGTGCCAGCAGCCCGTTCACAGATACGCAGTATTTT.